This T cell receptor (beta chain) derives from a study of blood T cells in healthy people across ages. Combining a sample-barcoded 5' primer with a J-beta primer mix, a second PCR ran for about 6 to 11 cycles. TCRdb re-analysed the 5' RACE reads in MiXCR, keeping a single row per CDR3 protein. Of about 1.8 million distinct CDR3 sequences listed, just under 50% were seen once; the top ten hold 2.1%. The V and J ends lost 6 bases and 8 bases respectively, with 20 bases between them. Germline loops: CDR1 MNHEY, CDR2 SVGAGI. There are 15 residues in the CDR3. The chain links TRBV6-5 to TRBJ2-1; D possibly matches TRBD1 or TRBD2 (7 bases each). The sequence was collected from a woman aged 40 to 50 in good health. What was sequenced was blood. CDR3 amino acids: CASSTGTVAGDEQFF. The CDR3 nucleotides read TGTGCCAGCAGCACCGGGACAGTTGCGGGGGATGAGCAGTTCTTC.